This T cell receptor beta chain comes out of a study of blood T cell repertoires in COVID-19. The wider study: Acute and convalescent COVID-19 samples came from the United States, Italy and Spain. T cells, B-cell-depleted T cells, or PBMCs supplied cDNA or gDNA.

In the authors' methods: Nucleated cell counts were estimated from reference gene primer amplification. Repertoires were generated with immunoSEQ multiplex PCR, while TCRdb's copy carries only in-frame clones and drops some. That table is the source of V, J and clone size, and D and trimming were worked out from the DNA. The table shows 200,000 to 250,000 clones, with about 88% occurring only once. Looked up from germline, CDR1 is SQVTM and CDR2 is ANQGSEA. Trimming cost V 7 bases and J 3 bases, with 12 bases left between them. CDR3 size: 12 residues. This sequence joins TRBV29-1 and TRBJ1-1; a possible D gene is TRBD1 (5 bases). The sequence derives from a man between 65 and 85 years old with acute or convalescent COVID-19. Sample: peripheral blood. DNA of the CDR3: TGCAGCGCCCTCCGGGGGGACACTGAAGCTTTCTTT. Translating it yields CSALRGDTEAFF.